The 21 T cell receptor beta chains reported below all come from one sample, sequenced in a study of blood T cell repertoires in COVID-19. Produced via immunoSEQ multiplex PCR; TCRdb's table is partial and in-frame only. This sample has about 74,000 clones, with about four fifths found just once. The sequenced material came from peripheral blood. The receptors shown here come from a man between 70 and 80 years old with acute or convalescent COVID-19.

The chain couples TRBV3-1 (or the pseudogene TRBV3-2) to TRBJ1-2, with D perhaps TRBD1 (6 bases). V was clipped by 5 bases and J by 4 bases, with 14 bases between them. This CDR3 contains 14 residues. Germline CDR1 is LGHDT and CDR2 is YNNKEL (reference sequence). The CDR3 coding sequence is TGTGCCAGCAGCTACAGGGAGAAGGGCTATGGCTACACCTTC. It specifies CASSYREKGYGYTF.

DNA for the CDR3: TGTGCCAGCATGATTCGGGGGAACACTGAAGCTTTCTTT. It is translated as CASMIRGNTEAFF. The chain is built from TRBV2 and TRBJ1-1; D is uncertain. V lost 7 bases, J lost 1 base, and 10 bases lay in between. Per the germline V gene, CDR1 is SNHLY and CDR2 is FYNNEI. The CDR3 runs 13 residues.

The chain links TRBV5-1 to TRBJ2-7; 8 bases are a match to TRBD2. After removal of 4 bases from V and 3 bases from J, the junction contained 3 bases not matched to a gene. The CDR3 spans 13 residues. CDR1 SGHRS and CDR2 YFSETQ come from the germline V gene. This chain's CDR3 is CASSREGGYEQYF. CDR3 nucleotides: TGCGCCAGCAGCCGGGAGGGGGGCTACGAGCAGTACTTC.

V usage is TRBV29-1 and J usage is TRBJ2-6; 7 nucleotides line up with TRBD1. V trimming: 4 bases; J trimming: 4 bases; junction bases outside the gene matches: 7. CDR1 is SQVTM, CDR2 ANQGSEA, per germline. The CDR3 has 15 amino acids. CDR3 nucleotide sequence: TGCAGCGTTGGGGCAGGGGGAGCGGGGGCCAACGTCCTGACTTTC. This encodes CSVGAGGAGANVLTF.

This chain uses TRBV6-2 or TRBV6-3 with TRBJ2-7; unclear D gene. Per the germline V gene, CDR1 is MNHEY and CDR2 is SVGEGT. The CDR3 spans 12 residues. Deletions cut 6 bases from V and 7 bases from J, with 13 bases between. CDR3 loop: CASSAIVLEQYF. The CDR3, as DNA: TGTGCCAGCAGCGCCATAGTGTTAGAGCAGTACTTC.

V and J are TRBV5-1 and TRBJ1-2, with 10 bases identical to TRBD1. The germline gives CDR1 SGHRS, CDR2 YFSETQ. The length of the CDR3 is 14 residues. Trimming at V came to 3 bases and at J to 4 bases, leaving 3 bases not matched to a gene. The DNA of the CDR3 is TGCGCCAGCAGCTCGACAGGGGGCGTCTATGGCTACACCTTC. Encoded protein: CASSSTGGVYGYTF.

The chain couples TRBV6-2 or TRBV6-3 to TRBJ1-4, with D possibly TRBD1 on 5 matching bases. V lost 6 bases and J 8 bases, leaving 19 bases between the germline ends. Germline loops: CDR1 MNHEY, CDR2 SVGEGT. CDR3 length: 15 residues. The CDR3 is CASSDGLAGQEKLFF. The CDR3 DNA follows: TGTGCCAGCAGCGACGGGCTGGCAGGGCAGGAAAAACTGTTTTTT.

This chain joins TRBV7-8 and TRBJ2-2; possible D gene TRBD1, 5 bases. Looked up from germline, CDR1 is SGHVS and CDR2 is FQNEAQ. V was shortened by 5 bases and J by 5 bases, with 21 bases between the two germline ends. The CDR3 is made up of 17 amino acids. The CDR3 here is CASSARGGRATTGELFF. CDR3 in DNA: TGTGCCAGCAGCGCAAGGGGTGGCAGAGCGACGACCGGGGAGCTGTTTTTT.

This clone has just one count. V gene TRBV12-5 combines with J gene TRBJ2-6, with D tentatively TRBD2 (6 bases). In germline, CDR1 is LGHNT, CDR2 FRNRAP. The germline V and J ends were trimmed by 2 bases and 4 bases, with 12 bases remaining between them. This CDR3 contains 16 residues. DNA for the CDR3: TGTGCTAGTGGTTTGTGGAGGGGCGAGGGGGCCAACGTCCTGACTTTC. Residues: CASGLWRGEGANVLTF.

The chain recombines TRBV3-1 (or the pseudogene TRBV3-2) with TRBJ2-2, with D possibly TRBD2 on 6 matching bases. Germline loops: CDR1 LGHDT, CDR2 YNNKEL (reference sequence). This CDR3 is built from 15 residues. Deletions cut 4 bases from V and 4 bases from J, with 13 bases between. CDR3 DNA: TGTGCCAGCAGCCTGGCTAGCGTAGGCACCGGGGAGCTGTTTTTT. It translates to CASSLASVGTGELFF.

V and J are TRBV10-3 and TRBJ2-1; D may be TRBD2 (6 bases). The CDR3 loop spans 13 amino acids. V was pared by 7 bases and J by 4 bases, with 11 bases between. CDR1 ENHRY and CDR2 SYGVKD come from the germline V gene. Written as DNA, the CDR3 is TGTGCCATCACCCGTGCGGGATACAATGAGCAGTTCTTC. It translates to CAITRAGYNEQFF.

The CDR3 nucleotides are TGCGCCAGCAGCCCTAGAGGGGGTGGCGAGCAGTACTTC. As protein: CASSPRGGGEQYF. The chain combines TRBV5-1 with TRBJ2-7; D may be TRBD1 (6 bases). V gave up 4 bases and J gave up 6 bases, with 14 bases separating them. Looked up from germline, CDR1 is SGHRS and CDR2 is YFSETQ. This CDR3 contains 13 residues.

The chain carries TRBV5-1 and TRBJ1-1; no definite D call. CDR1 SGHRS and CDR2 YFSETQ come from the germline V gene. The CDR3 extends over 14 amino acids. Trimming left V 0 bases short and J 6 bases short, with 12 bases between. CDR3 nucleotide sequence: TGCGCCAGCAGCTTGGGTCGCTTGGGCGCTGAAGCTTTCTTT. Its protein product is CASSLGRLGAEAFF.

The rearrangement links TRBV29-1 to TRBJ1-1; TRBD1 aligns across 10 bases. This CDR3 comprises 12 residues. The trim removed 6 bases at V and 9 bases at J, leaving 7 bases unmatched. Per germline, CDR1 SQVTM and CDR2 ANQGSEA. In DNA, the CDR3 is TGCAGCGTGACAGGGGGCGACGGGAAAGCTTTCTTT. Translation gives CSVTGGDGKAFF.

The V and J genes are TRBV28 and TRBJ2-2; 7 bases line up with TRBD1. The V segment lost 8 bases and the J segment 5 bases; nucleotides outside the gene matches: 5. Per the germline V gene, CDR1 is MDHEN and CDR2 is SYDVKM. The CDR3 runs 13 residues. CDR3 region: CASGQVLTGELFF. The CDR3 DNA is TGTGCCAGCGGACAGGTGTTAACCGGGGAGCTGTTTTTT.

The rearrangement joins TRBV18 to TRBJ2-2; D perhaps matches TRBD1 (5 bases). The CDR3 sequence is 13 residues long. Germline lookup yields CDR1 KGHSH and CDR2 LQKENI. Trimming removed 2 bases from V and 6 bases from J, with 7 bases in between. The CDR3: CASSPKGPGELFF. The CDR3, as DNA: TGTGCCAGCTCACCAAAGGGGCCCGGGGAGCTGTTTTTT.

The CDR3 nucleotides read TGTGCCAGCAGCTTAGGCGCTACGAACACCGGGGAGCTGTTTTTT. Its protein product is CASSLGATNTGELFF. The chain joins TRBV7-9 to TRBJ2-2; D is uncertain. CDR1 is SEHNR, CDR2 FQNEAQ, per germline (reference sequence). Trimming took off 1 base at V and 0 bases at J, with 6 bases between the two ends. CDR3 length: 15 residues.

This rearrangement joins TRBV7-6 to TRBJ1-2; D possibly corresponds to TRBD1 (6 bases). The CDR3 totals 15 residues. The V and J ends lost 4 bases and 2 bases respectively, with 14 bases between them. The germline V gene has CDR1 SGHVS and CDR2 FNYEAQ. The CDR3 loop reads CASSSPGAANYGYTF. In DNA form, the CDR3 reads TGTGCCAGCAGCTCTCCAGGGGCAGCGAACTATGGCTACACCTTC.

The chain links TRBV6-2 or TRBV6-3 to TRBJ1-1; D is possibly TRBD1 (6 bases). CDR3 length: 13 amino acids. The V gene's germline CDR1 is MNHEY and CDR2 SVGEGT. Trimming took 6 bases from V and 4 from J, leaving 12 bases between them. The DNA for the CDR3 is TGTGCCAGCAGCCAGACAGGTTTCACTGAAGCTTTCTTT. It encodes CASSQTGFTEAFF.

This clone was counted a few times. V and J are TRBV7-9 and TRBJ2-2; perhaps TRBD1 as D (6 bases). Germline CDR1 and CDR2: SEHNR and FQNEAQ (reference sequence). The CDR3 is made up of 15 amino acids. Trimming removed 5 bases at V and 2 bases at J, with 12 bases between. The DNA for the CDR3 is TGTGCCAGCAGCCCCCGGACAGCCAACACCGGGGAGCTGTTTTTT. Its translation is CASSPRTANTGELFF.

V is TRBV5-4 and J is TRBJ1-2; tentative D call: TRBD1 (5 bases). This CDR3 is 15 amino acids long. CDR1 SGHNT and CDR2 YYREEE come from the germline V gene (reference sequence). With 0 bases removed from V and 6 bases from J, the gap between germline ends came to 15 bases. This CDR3 is CASSLGGFSMDGYTF. The DNA for the CDR3 is TGTGCCAGCAGCTTGGGGGGCTTTTCCATGGATGGCTACACCTTC.